The 22 T cell receptor beta chains given below trace back to one sample, sequenced in a study of T-cell reconstitution after alpha-beta-depleted transplantation in children. Molecular barcoding with unique molecular identifiers was used for the TCRbeta library. TCRdb processed the PCR reads anew with MiXCR; each CDR3 protein has one entry. This table holds around 190,000 distinct CDR3 sequences, under 8.5% found once. Sequenced material: PBMCs, taken before TCRalphabeta/CD19-depleted stem cell transplant. Receptors originate from a boy aged 2 to 10 with acute lymphoblastic leukemia, due to receive a stem cell transplant.

This clonotype was recorded a few times. An end of the junction differs from the germline gene, which may be a read error. The chain uses TRBV14 and TRBJ1-2; D is undetermined. CDR1 and CDR2 from the germline V gene are SGHDN and FVKESK. The CDR3 has 14 amino acids. CDR3 region: CASSPGTSKYGYTF. The CDR3 DNA reads as TGTGCCAGCAGCCCGGGTACTTCTAAGTATGGCTACACCTTC.

This clonotype was picked up many times. This chain connects TRBV6-1 to TRBJ1-2; TRBD1 matches at 8 bases. Germline V gives CDR1 MNHNS, CDR2 SASEGT. The junction had 8 bases not matched to a gene; V was cut back by 3 bases and J by 5 bases. CDR3 size: 15 residues. The CDR3 region is CASSDPGQGKYGYTF. CDR3 in DNA: TGTGCCAGCAGTGACCCTGGACAGGGAAAGTATGGCTACACCTTC.

This clonotype was seen repeatedly, ten times or more. The V gene is TRBV2, the J gene TRBJ2-5, with a weak D call TRBD1 (5 bases). V dropped 7 bases and J dropped 2 bases, with 14 bases sitting between them. This CDR3 is 14 amino acids long. Germline loops: CDR1 SNHLY, CDR2 FYNNEI. The CDR3 nucleotides read TGTGCCAGCAAATTAGACAGACGGCAAGAGACCCAGTACTTC. Its protein is CASKLDRRQETQYF.

In this sample, this clonotype turned up many times. The gene calls are TRBV12-3 or TRBV12-4 and TRBJ1-1, with unresolved D. Trimming cost V 10 bases and J 6 bases, with 18 bases left between them. The CDR3 loop spans 13 amino acids. CDR3 amino acids: CATLSGPGSEAFF. The CDR3 coding sequence is TGTGCCACCCTATCCGGTCCCGGGTCTGAAGCTTTCTTT.

This clonotype was seen many times. The V call is TRBV9, the J call TRBJ1-4; D ambiguous. Germline values: CDR1 SGDLS, CDR2 YYNGEE. The CDR3 spans 13 residues. V dropped 4 bases and J dropped 8 bases, with 12 bases sitting between them. The chain's CDR3 is CASSPTEAEKLFF. Here the CDR3 DNA reads TGTGCCAGCAGCCCGACCGAAGCGGAAAAACTGTTTTTT.

In its sample, this clonotype was seen many times. The CDR3 coding sequence is TGCAGCGCCGACACAGGGACCGACACAGATACGCAGTATTTT. Its translation is CSADTGTDTDTQYF. The chain links TRBV29-1 to TRBJ2-3; possible D gene TRBD1, 6 bases. The CDR3 is 14 residues long. Germline CDR1 is SQVTM and CDR2 is ANQGSEA. Deletions cut 7 bases from V and 2 bases from J, with 16 bases between.

The chain joins TRBV12-3 or TRBV12-4 to TRBJ2-2; TRBD2 matches 7 bases. This CDR3 is built from 16 residues. V dropped 5 bases and J dropped 5; count of bases not matched to a gene: 11. The CDR3 is CASSRGGSISTGELFF. The CDR3 DNA is TGTGCCAGCAGTAGGGGAGGGTCGATTAGTACCGGGGAGCTGTTTTTT.

This clonotype was recorded many times. The chain combines TRBV7-9 with TRBJ1-1, with 7 bases lining up with TRBD1. The CDR3 extends over 16 amino acids. Losses at the gene ends were 5 bases for V and 8 bases for J; bases not matched to a gene: 17. Looked up from germline, CDR1 is SEHNR and CDR2 is FQNEAQ (reference sequence). CDR3: CASSLGQVKSYGEAFF. The CDR3 nucleotides are TGTGCCAGCAGCCTCGGACAGGTTAAATCATACGGGGAAGCTTTCTTT.

This clonotype occurred many times. V usage is TRBV28 and J usage is TRBJ2-1; weak D call: TRBD2 (5 bases). The CDR3 contains 13 residues. CDR1 and CDR2 from the germline V gene are MDHEN and SYDVKM. V was pared by 6 bases and J by 2 bases, with 8 bases between. CDR3 region: CASRLDTYNEQFF. CDR3 sequence (DNA): TGTGCCAGCAGACTAGACACCTACAATGAGCAGTTCTTC.

This clonotype appeared many times. V usage is TRBV12-3 or TRBV12-4 and J usage is TRBJ2-1, with 12 bases that match TRBD2. CDR3 length: 15 amino acids. J gave up 2 bases and V 8 bases, and 4 bases lay outside the gene matches. The CDR3 loop reads CASGPSGRAYNEQFF. The DNA of the CDR3 is TGTGCCAGCGGCCCTAGCGGGAGGGCCTACAATGAGCAGTTCTTC.

This clonotype was detected only a few times. V usage is TRBV7-9 and J usage is TRBJ2-7; tentatively, D is TRBD2 (5 bases). The V gene lost 8 bases and the J gene lost 1 base, with 9 bases spanning the gap. In germline, CDR1 is SEHNR, CDR2 FQNEAQ (reference sequence). CDR3 size: 12 residues. CDR3 loop: CASWSGSYEQYF. CDR3 DNA: TGTGCCAGCTGGTCGGGGTCCTACGAGCAGTACTTC.

At least ten counts were recorded for this clonotype. The chain recombines TRBV7-3 with TRBJ1-6; 7 bases fit TRBD1. The germline V gene encodes CDR1 SGHTA and CDR2 FQGTGA. The trim removed 5 bases at V and 8 bases at J, leaving 3 bases unmatched. This CDR3 region has 13 residues. CDR3 in amino acids: CASSRDRDSPLHF. The CDR3 DNA reads TGTGCCAGCAGCCGCGACAGGGATTCACCCCTCCACTTT.

At least ten counts were recorded for this clonotype. The V call is TRBV13, the J call TRBJ2-1; the D gene is possibly TRBD2 (7 bases). The CDR3 has 17 residues. CDR1 and CDR2 from the germline V gene are PRHDT and FYEKMQ (reference sequence). Trimming stripped 4 bases from V and 7 bases from J, with 23 bases between. The CDR3 sequence is CASSYPKGEGGRNEQFF. The CDR3 DNA sequence: TGTGCCAGCAGCTACCCCAAGGGGGAGGGGGGCAGAAATGAGCAGTTCTTC.

This clonotype was recorded many times. V usage is TRBV5-1 and J usage is TRBJ1-1; 8 positions match TRBD1. The germline V gene encodes CDR1 SGHRS and CDR2 YFSETQ. The ends lost 4 bases at V and 1 base at J; junction bases unmatched: 6. This CDR3 is 15 amino acids long. CDR3 sequence (DNA): TGCGCCAGCAGCCCCGGACAGGGCAGGAACACTGAAGCTTTCTTT. Its translation is CASSPGQGRNTEAFF.

This clonotype was picked up a small number of times. The chain employs TRBV20-1 and TRBJ1-4, with 7 nucleotides matching TRBD1. The CDR3 is made up of 12 amino acids. Germline lookup yields CDR1 DFQATT and CDR2 SNEGSKA (reference sequence). The CDR3 region has the DNA TGCATGGGACAGCAAGCTAATGAAAAACTGTTTTTT. It yields the protein CMGQQANEKLFF.

This clonotype was found many times. This chain uses TRBV20-1 with TRBJ2-3; TRBD1 matches at 9 bases. This CDR3 spans 16 amino acids. The trim removed 0 bases at V and 4 bases at J, leaving 8 bases unmatched. Germline V gene lookup returns CDR1 DFQATT and CDR2 SNEGSKA (reference sequence). The chain's CDR3 is CSAREVQGAHSDTQYF. In nucleotides, the CDR3 is TGCAGTGCTAGAGAAGTACAGGGGGCGCATTCAGATACGCAGTATTTT.

This clonotype came up many times. CDR3 in amino acids: CSVENRVNTEAFF. CDR3 sequence (DNA): TGCAGCGTTGAAAACAGGGTGAACACTGAAGCTTTCTTT. This chain links TRBV29-1 with TRBJ1-1; perhaps TRBD1 as D (6 bases). Trimming pared 2 bases from V and 0 bases from J, leaving 7 bases between. Looked up from germline, CDR1 is SQVTM and CDR2 is ANQGSEA. The CDR3 has 13 residues. Full variable domain (rest looked up from reference TRBV29-1 and TRBJ1-1): SAVISQKPSRDICQRGTSLTIQCQVDSQVTMMFWYRQQPGQSLTLIATANQGSEATYESGFVIDKFPISRPNLTFSTLTVSNMSPEDSSIYLCSVENRVNTEAFFGQGTRLTVV.

This chain uses TRBV4-3 with TRBJ2-1; 7 positions match TRBD2. The germline V gene encodes CDR1 LGHNA and CDR2 YSLEER. V was pared by 0 bases and J by 2 bases, with 1 base of the junction left unmatched. The CDR3 sequence is 15 residues long. This CDR3 is CASSQDGGTYNEQFF. CDR3 nucleotides: TGCGCCAGCAGCCAAGACGGGGGGACCTACAATGAGCAGTTCTTC.

This clonotype was seen ten or more times. The rearrangement joins TRBV7-8 to TRBJ2-7; 8 bases are a match to TRBD1. The CDR3 has 13 residues. The V gene end was trimmed by 5 bases and the J gene end by 3 bases; junction bases not matched to a gene: 3. The germline V gene has CDR1 SGHVS and CDR2 FQNEAQ. The DNA of the CDR3 is TGTGCCAGCAGCATTGGACAGGGCTACGAGCAGTACTTC. Protein: CASSIGQGYEQYF.

This clonotype was detected many times. The chain couples TRBV20-1 to TRBJ2-5, with TRBD1 as a possible D gene (5 bases). The CDR3 consists of 14 residues. Trimming removed 4 bases at V and 8 bases at J, with 20 bases between. Germline CDR1 and CDR2: DFQATT and SNEGSKA (reference sequence). The CDR3 coding sequence is TGCAGTGCTAAGACAGAGCCTAAGAGAGATACCCAGTACTTC. It translates to CSAKTEPKRDTQYF.

This clonotype has ten or more counts. This chain's CDR3 is CSVDTGQPQETQYF. The CDR3 bases are TGCAGCGTTGATACGGGTCAGCCGCAAGAGACCCAGTACTTC. This chain joins TRBV29-1 and TRBJ2-5; no definite D call. The germline V and J ends were trimmed by 3 bases and 2 bases, with 13 bases remaining between them. The V gene's germline CDR1 is SQVTM and CDR2 ANQGSEA. The CDR3 extends over 14 amino acids.

This clonotype was seen ten or more times. The CDR3 reads CASSPVKGAWTEAFF. Written as DNA, the CDR3 is TGCGCCAGCAGCCCGGTGAAGGGGGCGTGGACTGAAGCTTTCTTT. This chain uses TRBV5-1 with TRBJ1-1; TRBD1 aligns across 7 bases. J gave up 5 bases and V 4 bases, and 11 bases lay outside the gene matches. From germline, CDR1 is SGHRS and CDR2 YFSETQ. The CDR3 is 15 amino acids.